The 15 T cell receptor beta chains given below trace back to one sample, sequenced in a study of beta chain features in type 1 diabetes. cDNA synthesis used the whole RNA isolate, giving expressed TCRB sequences. Only in-frame clones appear in the TCRdb table, and some are missing; sequencing was by immunoSEQ multiplex PCR. The sample contains roughly 150,000 clones, 9% of which appear only once. The antigens for these receptors are not known. Study results and caveats: TCRB CDR3s were moderately but significantly shorter in Type 1 diabetes patients in all four CD4+ subsets.

Sequences were obtained from central memory CD4+ T cells from blood. These TCRs come from a woman under 40 with type 1 diabetes.

This clone was counted once. This chain connects TRBV30 to TRBJ2-3, with a possible D match to TRBD2 (6 bases). Germline-derived CDR1 and CDR2 are GTSNPN and SVGIG (reference sequence). V was cut by 1 base and J by 3 bases, with 11 bases left in between. The CDR3 length is 14 residues. The CDR3 sequence: CAWSGGGRTDTQYF. The DNA for the CDR3 is TGTGCCTGGAGTGGGGGTGGGAGGACAGATACGCAGTATTTT. The whole variable domain, remainder taken from reference TRBV30 and TRBJ2-3, is SQTIHQWPATLVQPVGSPLSLECTVEGTSNPNLYWYRQAAGRGLQLLFYSVGIGQISSEVPQNLSASRPQDRQFILSSKKLLLSDSGFYLCAWSGGGRTDTQYFGPGTRLTVL.

Points on this clone: At one end, the junction sequence differs from germline, possibly due to a read error. The chain joins TRBV7-3 to TRBJ1-1; 7 nucleotides line up with TRBD1. Germline lookup yields CDR1 SGHTA and CDR2 FQGTGA. The CDR3 length is 15 residues. CDR3 in DNA: TGCGCCAGCAGCCAAGCAGGGGGAAGGATCACTGAAGCTTTCTTT. It codes for CASSQAGGRITEAFF.

This clone has a handful of counts. The junction differs from germline at one of its ends, possibly a read error. The chain combines TRBV7-7 with TRBJ2-5; no clear D. The CDR3 consists of 13 residues. CDR1 SSHAT and CDR2 FNYEAQ come from the germline V gene (reference sequence). Written as DNA, the CDR3 is TGTGCTAGCAGCCCCACGGGTGACCGCCCCCAGTACTTC. Its translation: CASSPTGDRPQYF.

In its sample, this clone was seen a few times. The chain's CDR3 is CASSPDFGANEQFF. CDR3 coding DNA: TGTGCCAGCAGCCCCGATTTTGGGGCCAATGAGCAGTTCTTC. The J gene is TRBJ2-1, the V gene TRBV7-2; possible D gene TRBD1, 5 bases. V was cut by 5 bases and J by 6 bases, with 14 bases left in between. CDR1 is SGHTA and CDR2 is FQGNSA in the germline V gene. The CDR3 runs 14 residues.

This clone was seen a handful of times. This sequence joins TRBV9 and TRBJ2-2; D is ambiguous. The ends were cut back, 2 bases at V and 0 bases at J, with 8 bases in the middle. The germline gives CDR1 SGDLS, CDR2 YYNGEE. There are 15 residues in the CDR3. CDR3 sequence: CASSVQAANTGELFF. DNA of the CDR3: TGTGCCAGCAGCGTTCAGGCCGCGAACACCGGGGAGCTGTTTTTT.

V usage is TRBV11-2 and J usage is TRBJ2-7; D perhaps matches TRBD2 (5 bases). Per germline, CDR1 SGHAT and CDR2 FQNNGV. This CDR3 is built from 15 residues. Trimming removed 8 bases from V and 3 bases from J, with 20 bases in between. This CDR3 is CASGRTGSGGYEQYF. The CDR3 coding sequence is TGTGCCAGCGGGAGAACCGGGTCAGGAGGCTACGAGCAGTACTTC.

V usage is TRBV7-3 and J usage is TRBJ1-1, with 7 bases fitting TRBD1. The V segment lost 1 base and the J segment 2 bases; nucleotides outside the gene matches: 10. CDR3 length: 17 residues. Looked up from germline, CDR1 is SGHTA and CDR2 is FQGTGA. The CDR3 sequence is CASSLNRGPSGNTEAFF. The DNA for the CDR3 is TGTGCCAGCAGCTTAAACAGGGGACCCTCCGGCAACACTGAAGCTTTCTTT.

This sequence joins TRBV28 and TRBJ1-5; 8 nucleotides line up with TRBD1. Trimming cost V 3 bases and J 6 bases; bases outside gene matches: 4. This CDR3 comprises 14 residues. Germline V gives CDR1 MDHEN, CDR2 SYDVKM. The CDR3 nucleotides read TGTGCCAGCAGTTTTACAGGGGGGAGTCAGCCCCAGCATTTT. Protein sequence: CASSFTGGSQPQHF.

This sequence joins TRBV27 and TRBJ1-1; 8 nucleotides agree with TRBD1. V lost 6 bases to trimming and J lost 3 bases; unmatched junction nucleotides: 15. The germline gives CDR1 MNHEY, CDR2 SMNVEV (reference sequence). This CDR3 is built from 17 residues. In nucleotides, the CDR3 is TGTGCCAGCAGCTTAGCGCCGACAGGGGCGGGGTACACTGAAGCTTTCTTT. Protein product: CASSLAPTGAGYTEAFF.

The rearrangement joins TRBV7-9 to TRBJ1-1; 7 bases map to TRBD1. Germline values: CDR1 SEHNR, CDR2 FQNEAQ (reference sequence). Trimming took 4 bases from V and 5 from J; bases not matched to a gene: 1. The CDR3 contains 12 residues. The DNA for the CDR3 is TGTGCCAGCAGCTCGGACAGGACTGAAGCTTTCTTT. Translation gives CASSSDRTEAFF.

This clone was detected only a few times. V gene TRBV5-1 combines with J gene TRBJ1-1; a weak D match, TRBD1 (6 bases). CDR1 and CDR2 from the germline V gene are SGHRS and YFSETQ. V lost 4 bases and J lost 5, with 15 bases in between. The CDR3 contains 14 residues. The CDR3 DNA reads TGCGCCAGCAGCCAAACATTACAGGGAACTGAAGCTTTCTTT. This gives the protein CASSQTLQGTEAFF.

This clone came up a few times. The CDR3 coding sequence is TGCGCCAGCAGCCAAGTGGACAGGGCGGGTCGCTACACCTTC. The encoded protein is CASSQVDRAGRYTF. V is TRBV4-1 and J is TRBJ1-2; 8 bases match TRBD1. This CDR3 has 14 residues. Germline V lookup: CDR1 MGHRA, CDR2 YSYEKL. V shed 1 base and J 9 bases; nucleotides not matched to a gene: 7.

The chain couples TRBV7-3 to TRBJ2-1, with D perhaps TRBD1 (5 bases). The CDR3 is 13 residues long. The germline V gene encodes CDR1 SGHTA and CDR2 FQGTGA. Trimming removed 5 bases from V and 8 bases from J, with 13 bases in between. CDR3 bases: TGTGCCAGCAGCCTAGGGGTTTGGGATGAGCAGTTCTTC. Its protein is CASSLGVWDEQFF.

This chain uses TRBV10-3 with TRBJ1-5; D not certain. The V gene lost 3 bases and the J gene lost 1 base, with 7 bases spanning the gap. Germline assignment: CDR1 ENHRY and CDR2 SYGVKD. This CDR3 spans 14 amino acids. CDR3 nucleotide sequence: TGTGCCATCAGTGAAGGAGTGAGCAATCAGCCCCAGCATTTT. This sequence encodes CAISEGVSNQPQHF.

The rearrangement uses TRBV2 and TRBJ1-2; 11 bases align to TRBD1. Trimming removed 5 bases from V and 8 bases from J; junction bases left unmatched: 10. This CDR3 comprises 15 residues. Germline CDR1 SNHLY, CDR2 FYNNEI. The CDR3 sequence: CASSFYGQGAVGYTF. For the CDR3, the DNA is TGTGCCAGCAGTTTTTACGGACAGGGGGCGGTCGGCTACACCTTC.